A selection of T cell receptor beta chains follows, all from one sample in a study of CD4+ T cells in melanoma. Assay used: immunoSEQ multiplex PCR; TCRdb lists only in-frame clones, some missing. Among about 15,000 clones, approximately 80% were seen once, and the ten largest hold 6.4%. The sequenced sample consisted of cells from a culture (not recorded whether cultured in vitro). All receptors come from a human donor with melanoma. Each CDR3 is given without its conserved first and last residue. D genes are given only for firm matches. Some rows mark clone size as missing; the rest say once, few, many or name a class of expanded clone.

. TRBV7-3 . ASSLSMGAYEQY
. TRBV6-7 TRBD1 ASSLQGALCQPQH
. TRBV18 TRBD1 ASSAGTGSAEQY
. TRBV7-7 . ASSPSTGRGYEQY
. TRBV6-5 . ASRTIQRLNTIY
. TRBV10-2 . ASSESRRTSNTEAF
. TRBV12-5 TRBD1 ASGLDDRDSDTQY
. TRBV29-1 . SVQGRNQPQH
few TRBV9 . ASSASPSTGNTIY
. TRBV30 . AFATAPKRSNGYT
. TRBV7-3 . ASSSRASPGANVLT
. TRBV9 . ASSVGGGSGNTIY
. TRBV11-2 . ASSSRLSGNTIY
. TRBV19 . ASGMTGINGYT
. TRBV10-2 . ASSEWRGVTEAF
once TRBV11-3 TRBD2 ASSFSSGGVADTQY
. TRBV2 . ASSRVVYGYT
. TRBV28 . ASSLLTDTQY
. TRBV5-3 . ARSLLLGDTQY
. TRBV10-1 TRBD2 ASSAGGAGADTQY
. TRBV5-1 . ASSLSRSPGELF
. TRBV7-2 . ASSLEAAKYVYEQF
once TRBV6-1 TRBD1 ASPQRTGGSEAF
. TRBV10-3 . ATGWQGGSGANVLT
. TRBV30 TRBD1 AWSVKPGQGNTEAF
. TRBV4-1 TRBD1 ASSQVPTGGPRNTIY
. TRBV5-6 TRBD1 ASNSRTGNYEQY
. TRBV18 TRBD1 ASSPFPGQGALDEKLF
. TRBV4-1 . ASKQGTFTGELF
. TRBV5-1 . ASSLTTLSGGYT
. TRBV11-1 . ASRSSGANVLT
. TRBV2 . ASSESVVYGYT
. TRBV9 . ASTRAAGPGNTEAF
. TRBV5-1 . ASSFGRATDTQY
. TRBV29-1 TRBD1 SVETGQGWTEAF
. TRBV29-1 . SASSGGGEKY
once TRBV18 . ASSRGQHTEAF
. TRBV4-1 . ASSQPRSGLSSYEQY
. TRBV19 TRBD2 ASSGGVVAGGNTGELF
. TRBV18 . ASSPGGAGNQPQH
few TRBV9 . ASSVGGNSYEQY
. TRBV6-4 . ASSDNKVRNQPQH